A single sample is the source of the 20 T cell receptor delta chains below, sequenced in a study of γδ T cells in repeated Plasmodium falciparum infection. Gammadelta T cells were flow-sorted from PBMC into Vgamma9/Vdelta2+ and Vdelta2-negative populations for bulk analysis. TCRdb re-called clones from the multiplex PCR reads via CATT. Of tens of thousands of delta-chain clones listed, about 1.5% are singletons. Specimen: gamma-delta T cells from blood. These TCRs come from a pool of human donors (malaria-infected and uninfected, not separated).

A note on this clone: The protein TCRdb lists belongs to a much larger clone and differs from this DNA's translation at residues 5, 15 and 17, which points to a read error; the protein shown is made from the DNA. In DNA, the CDR3 is TGTGCTCTTGGGGAGGCCTCTGCGTACTGGGGGATACCCATCTCCACCGGTAAACTCATCTTT. Protein sequence: CALGEASAYWGIPISTGKLIF. The V and J genes are TRDV1 and TRDJ1; TRDD3 matches at 12 bases. Germline V CDR1 and CDR2: TSWWSYY, QGS. The CDR3 spans 21 residues.

This clone was recorded many times. It may be a read error: a sequence one base away is much more abundant. This same CDR3 is encoded by further DNA sequences in the sample. The genes are TRDV1 and TRDJ1; TRDD3 aligns across 7 bases. The length of the CDR3 is 19 residues. After removal of 3 bases from V and 0 bases from J, the junction contained 16 bases not matched to a gene. CDR1 TSWWSYY and CDR2 QGS come from the germline V gene. The CDR3 reads CALGDGVLWLGAHTDKLIF. CDR3 DNA sequence: TGTGCTCTTGGGGATGGAGTCCTATGGCTGGGGGCGCACACCGATAAACTCATCTTT.

This clone has at least ten counts. This is likely an artifact of a read error, given a far larger clone one base away. This sample includes further DNA sequences coding for the same CDR3. The chain links TRDV1 to TRDJ1, with a weak D call TRDD3 (6 bases). CDR1 is TSWWSYY, CDR2 QGS, per germline. This CDR3 has 19 residues. As DNA, the CDR3 is TGTGCTCTCGGGGATCCGGGACCCCCACACCCCCTTTGCACCGATAAACTCATCTTT. This gives the protein CALGDPGPPHPLCTDKLIF.

This clone was picked up many times. A far larger clone is just one base off, so this is likely a read error. Additional DNA sequences in this sample encode the identical CDR3. The J gene is TRDJ1, the V gene TRDV1; TRDD3 might be the D (5 bases). Germline V lookup: CDR1 TSWWSYY, CDR2 QGS. This CDR3 has 16 residues. Deletions cut 0 bases from V and 1 base from J, with 12 bases between. The CDR3 loop reads CALGELEVGSTDKLIF. The CDR3 region has the DNA TGTGCTCTTGGGGAACTGGAGGTGGGATCCACCGATAAACTCATCTTT.

This clone was detected only a few times. A far larger clone differs by one base, so this is likely a read error. Different DNA sequences within this sample yield the same CDR3. The rearrangement uses TRDV1 and TRDJ1; D is perhaps TRDD2 or TRDD3 (5 bases each). Germline V lookup: CDR1 TSWWSYY, CDR2 QGS. The CDR3 runs to 18 residues. CDR3 loop: CALGEPYPGIQYTDKLIF. The DNA for the CDR3 is TGTGCTCTTGGGGAACCCTACCCCGGGATCCAGTACACCGATAAACTCATCTTC.

At least ten counts were recorded for this clone. The protein given by TCRdb reflects a much larger clone and differs at residue 11 from this DNA's translation, likely from a read error; the protein shown is the DNA's translation. This chain uses TRDV3 with TRDJ1; 9 bases match TRDD3. Germline trimming cut 5 bases from V and 3 bases from J; bases unmatched to any gene: 16. There are 16 residues in the CDR3. Looked up from germline, CDR1 is TVYSNPD and CDR2 is GDNSRS (reference sequence). CDR3 DNA sequence: TGTGCCCCCTTATCCACCGGGGATACGTACGCCGATAAACTCATCTTT. Its protein is CAPLSTGDTYADKLIF.

This clone was seen at least ten times. Given a far larger clone just one base away, this is likely a sequencing read error. This specimen includes other DNA sequences encoding the same CDR3. The chain recombines TRDV1 with TRDJ1; 8 bases fit TRDD3. V shed 9 bases and J 11 bases; nucleotides not matched to a gene: 11. Germline CDR1 TSWWSYY, CDR2 QGS. The length of the CDR3 is 12 residues. CDR3 DNA: TGTGCTCTCTTTGAGCTTACTGGGGGCCTCATCTTT. This encodes CALFELTGGLIF.

Points on this clone: The protein held in TCRdb is that of a much larger clone and does not match this DNA's translation at residue 9, likely because of a read error; the protein shown is translated from the DNA. This sequence joins TRDV3 and TRDJ1, with D perhaps matching TRDD2 or TRDD3 (8 bases each). TCRdb offers no J gene call, so here the DNA was matched to germline to obtain one. The germline gives CDR1 TVYSNPD, CDR2 GDNSRS (reference sequence). The CDR3 contains 21 residues. Trimming cost V 5 bases and J 0 bases, with 37 bases left between them. In DNA form, the CDR3 reads TGTGCCCTAAAAGACTTCCTACGTTCTTTTCCTGGGGGAGATTACACCGATAAACTCATCTTT. This sequence encodes CALKDFLRSFPGGDYTDKLIF.

This clone was seen a handful of times. The protein that TCRdb holds for this DNA derives from a much larger clone and differs from the translated DNA at residue 12, which likely indicates a read error; the protein shown here is translated from the DNA. J is TRDJ1 and V is TRDV1; D unclear. Germline V gene lookup returns CDR1 TSWWSYY and CDR2 QGS. Trimming took 2 bases from V and 1 from J, leaving 20 bases between them. CDR3 length equals 18 residues. This chain's CDR3 is CALGEVYPRESCTDKLIF. The CDR3 DNA reads TGTGCTCTTGGGGAAGTGTACCCGCGGGAATCGTGCACCGATAAACTCATCTTT.

With regard to this clone: The likely explanation is a read error, given a far larger clone one base away. Other DNA sequences in the same sample also yield this CDR3. J is TRDJ1 and V is TRDV3, with 11 bases identical to TRDD3. TCRdb supplies no J gene; here it was assigned by aligning the nucleotide sequence to germline. Per the germline V gene, CDR1 is TVYSNPD and CDR2 is GDNSRS (reference sequence). The CDR3 has 25 amino acids. V was clipped by 3 bases and J by 0 bases; unmatched bases: 36. CDR3 DNA: TGTGCCTTCCCGCTAAGCTTCCACGTTCTACATTCGGTACTGGGGGATAAGGAGCACACCGATAAACTCATCTTT. This gives the protein CAFPLSFHVLHSVLGDKEHTDKLIF.

This clone was seen ten or more times. Translating this DNA gives a protein that differs at residue 13 from the TCRdb one, which belongs to a much larger clone; a read error is likely, and the protein shown is this translation. This chain connects TRDV2 to TRDJ1; D perhaps matches TRDD3 (5 bases). TCRdb is silent on the J gene; assignment here came from matching the DNA to germline. The V gene's germline CDR1 is GEAIGNYY and CDR2 EKD. CDR3 length equals 17 residues. Trimming took off 3 bases at V and 7 bases at J, with 26 bases between the two ends. DNA for the CDR3: TGTGCCTGTGACCGGGTTCCCGGGGTGGGGTCCCCCGTTAAACTCATCTTT. It specifies CACDRVPGVGSPVKLIF.

This clone was counted between two and nine times. TCRdb's protein, taken from a much larger clone, differs from this DNA's translation at residue 16, likely owing to a read error; the protein displayed comes from the DNA. V and J are TRDV1 and TRDJ1, with TRDD2 matching 8 bases. V shed 1 base, J shed 0 bases, and the junction held 28 bases outside the gene matches. Germline V CDR1 and CDR2: TSWWSYY, QGS. The CDR3 contains 24 residues. This chain's CDR3 is CALGERPSYVPYLGVYLYTDKLIF. The CDR3 DNA reads TGTGCTCTTGGGGAACGTCCTTCCTATGTTCCCTACTTGGGGGTTTATCTATACACCGATAAACTCATCTTT.

This clone has more than one count but fewer than ten. This DNA's translation and the protein TCRdb lists, from a much larger clone, do not match at residue 11, likely due to a read error; the protein shown is translated from the DNA. Within the sample, other DNA sequences also encode this same CDR3. The CDR3 protein is CALGVIHFVPCWGIRGYADKLIF. The CDR3 DNA reads as TGTGCTCTTGGGGTCATCCATTTTGTTCCTTGCTGGGGGATAAGGGGGTACGCCGATAAACTCATCTTC. The chain is built from TRDV1 and TRDJ1, with 10 bases lining up with TRDD3. Germline V gene data show CDR1 as TSWWSYY and CDR2 as QGS. The CDR3 has 23 amino acids.

As regards this clone: This DNA's translation and the protein TCRdb lists, from a much larger clone, do not match at residue 13, likely due to a read error; the protein shown is translated from the DNA. This chain uses TRDV1 with TRDJ1, with D perhaps TRDD2 (8 bases). TCRdb is silent on the J gene; assignment here came from matching the DNA to germline. Germline V CDR1 and CDR2: TSWWSYY, QGS. V was clipped by 4 bases and J by 0 bases, with 30 bases between them. CDR3 length equals 21 residues. CDR3 sequence: CALGVPLPTYWGSLNTDKLIF. The CDR3 region has the DNA TGTGCTCTTGGGGTCCCTCTTCCTACGTACTGGGGATCCCTGAACACCGATAAACTCATCTTT.

This clone was found many times. This clone may be a read error of a much larger clone one base away. At the DNA level, this CDR3 is encoded by other sequences in the same sample as well. The chain has TRDV1 and TRDJ1; D is possibly TRDD2 (6 bases). Germline V gene data show CDR1 as TSWWSYY and CDR2 as QGS. The V gene lost 5 bases and the J gene lost 2 bases, with 36 bases spanning the gap. There are 22 residues in the CDR3. In DNA form, the CDR3 reads TGTGCTCTTGGGAAGACCCCATTCTTCCTCACCAATTTAGCGTCTCCAACCGATAAACTCATCTTT. This sequence encodes CALGKTPFFLTNLASPTDKLIF.

There are a few counts of this clone. This likely reflects a read error, since a far larger clone is one base away. Other DNA sequences in the same sample also yield this CDR3. V and J are TRDV1 and TRDJ1, with 12 bases aligning to TRDD3. The J gene, left out of TCRdb, was set here by checking the DNA against germline. Germline CDR1 reads TSWWSYY; CDR2 reads QGS. The CDR3 has 26 amino acids. The V segment lost 5 bases and the J segment 2 bases; nucleotides outside the gene matches: 36. CDR3 amino acids: CALGQTPSYSLQLGDTRIPGTDKLIF. CDR3 nucleotide sequence: TGTGCTCTTGGGCAAACCCCTTCCTATTCACTACAGCTGGGGGATACGCGTATCCCAGGGACCGATAAACTCATCTTT.

A note on this clone: TCRdb's protein for this DNA is that of a much larger clone and differs from the translation at residue 18, likely a read error; the protein shown is the DNA translation. This chain joins TRDV1 and TRDJ1; 12 positions match TRDD3. Germline V lookup: CDR1 TSWWSYY, CDR2 QGS. Trimming cost V 3 bases and J 0 bases; bases outside gene matches: 26. The CDR3 totals 24 residues. In DNA form, the CDR3 reads TGTGCTCTTGGGGAGCGGATCTTCCCGATAGTATTTAGCTGGGGGATACGGGACACCGATAAACTCATCTTT. This codes for CALGERIFPIVFSWGIRDTDKLIF.

This clone was counted ten times or more. A read error likely explains this, since a far larger clone differs by one base. The same CDR3 arises from other DNA sequences in this sample as well. V and J are TRDV1 and TRDJ1; D gene ambiguous. In germline, CDR1 is TSWWSYY, CDR2 QGS. The CDR3 totals 16 residues. CDR3 sequence (DNA): TGCGCTCTTGGGACCCCGGGACTCCGAAACACCGATAAACTCATCTTT. Translation gives CALGTPGLRNTDKLIF.

This clone was recorded many times. TCRdb assigns this DNA the protein of a much larger clone, which departs from its translation at residue 10; this likely reflects a read error, and the protein shown comes from translating the DNA. The chain employs TRDV1 and TRDJ1, with D possibly TRDD3 on 5 matching bases. TCRdb supplies no J gene; here it was assigned by aligning the nucleotide sequence to germline. Germline V gives CDR1 TSWWSYY, CDR2 QGS. This CDR3 contains 17 residues. Trimming took off 6 bases at V and 3 bases at J, with 23 bases between the two ends. The CDR3 is CALGTEGSLGFADKLIF. The CDR3 DNA follows: TGTGCTCTTGGAACAGAGGGTTCCCTGGGATTCGCCGATAAACTCATCTTT.

In this sample, this clone turned up many times. TCRdb's entry gives the protein of a much larger clone, which mismatches this DNA's translation at residue 13, likely from a read error; the protein reported here is translated from the DNA. The chain combines TRDV1 with TRDJ1, with 9 bases that match TRDD3. V shed 4 bases and J 4 bases; nucleotides not matched to a gene: 22. The CDR3 runs 20 residues. Germline assignment: CDR1 TSWWSYY and CDR2 QGS. This CDR3 reads CALGGHYWGTRRGVGDKLIF. The CDR3 bases are TGTGCTCTTGGGGGGCACTACTGGGGGACGAGGAGGGGAGTTGGCGATAAACTCATCTTT.